The 23 T cell receptor beta chains listed next were all sequenced from one sample in a study of radiation and T cells in renal cell carcinoma (TCRdb year 2020). The library was built by means of the immunoSEQ multiplex PCR assay. What TCRdb holds here is the immuneACCESS table cut down to in-frame rearrangements. Part of the clones is not present; checked against another copy, under half of the missing clones reflect an unresolved V gene, and the others are unexplained. This sample has about 90,000 clones in its table, and around 84% of those were observed once. Clones ranked in the top ten supply roughly 7.9% of the sample. Sample time point, as interpreted from the label and publication: blood 4 weeks post-SBRT, at nephrectomy. What this sample's treatment or condition label stands for: 15 Gy SBRT to primary tumor, nephrectomy 4 weeks later. The specimen was blood, collected from a patient whose treatment included radiotherapy and nephrectomy. These receptors came from a man in his sixties with renal cell carcinoma.

The gene calls are TRBV7-8 and TRBJ2-7; D possibly matches TRBD1 or TRBD2 (5 bases each). CDR1 is SGHVS and CDR2 is FQNEAQ in the germline V gene. V was cut by 1 base and J by 3 bases, with 34 bases left in between. The CDR3 is 22 residues long. CDR3 DNA: TGTGCCAGCAGCTTAGTAAACCCAACGGGGATAAAAGCCGCTCGCAGGGACTACGAGCAGTACTTC. This codes for CASSLVNPTGIKAARRDYEQYF.

This clone was seen a few times. The chain combines TRBV11-3 with TRBJ2-1; 9 bases are shared with TRBD2. CDR3 length: 15 residues. V shed 2 bases, J shed 6 bases, and the junction held 5 bases outside the gene matches. CDR1 is SGHNT, CDR2 YENEEA, per germline. The CDR3 coding sequence is TGTGCCAGCAGCTTAAGGCGGGAGGGCCTCAATGAGCAGTTCTTC. Its translation: CASSLRREGLNEQFF.

The V call is TRBV14, the J call TRBJ1-5; TRBD1 agrees at 8 bases. Germline V gene data show CDR1 as SGHDN and CDR2 as FVKESK. The J segment lost 8 bases and the V segment lost 3 bases, leaving 12 bases of the junction unmatched. This CDR3 comprises 16 residues. CDR3 nucleotide sequence: TGTGCCAGCAGCCACGGTTCAGGGGGCGATCGGAAGCCCCAGCATTTT. Amino acid sequence: CASSHGSGGDRKPQHF. Looking up the rest from reference TRBV14 and TRBJ1-5 gives the full variable domain: EAGVTQFPSHSVIEKGQTVTLRCDPISGHDNLYWYRRVMGKEIKFLLHFVKESKQDESGMPNNRFLAERTGGTYSTLKVQPAELEDSGVYFCASSHGSGGDRKPQHFGDGTRLSIL.

The rearrangement uses TRBV5-1 and TRBJ1-1; D ambiguous. V gave up 4 bases and J gave up 4 bases, with 8 bases separating them. From germline, CDR1 is SGHRS and CDR2 YFSETQ. The CDR3 consists of 12 residues. This chain's CDR3 is CASSEVGTEAFF. The CDR3 coding sequence is TGCGCCAGCAGCGAGGTGGGCACTGAAGCTTTCTTT.

The V call is TRBV21-1, the J call TRBJ1-5. TRBV21-1 is a pseudogene. The CDR3 covers 18 residues. This chain's CDR3 is CASSKEWEGDDSNQPQHF. DNA of the CDR3: TGTGCCAGCAGCAAGGAGTGGGAAGGGGACGATAGCAATCAGCCCCAGCATTTT.

V is TRBV5-1 and J is TRBJ2-1; D not certain. The germline CDR1 and CDR2 sequences are SGHRS and YFSETQ. Trimming removed 7 bases at V and 9 bases at J, with 8 bases between. There are 10 residues in the CDR3. In nucleotides, the CDR3 is TGCGCCAGCGGTGGGGTTGAGCAGTTCTTC. Protein product: CASGGVEQFF.

J is TRBJ2-7 and V is TRBV19; either TRBD1 or TRBD2 may supply D (5 bases each). CDR1 LNHDA and CDR2 SQIVND come from the germline V gene (reference sequence). V dropped 5 bases and J dropped 7 bases, with 15 bases sitting between them. This CDR3 contains 13 residues. CDR3 in amino acids: CASSYGGVAEQYF. For the CDR3, the DNA is TGTGCCAGTAGTTATGGGGGAGTAGCAGAGCAGTACTTC. The entire variable domain, with the rest obtained from reference TRBV19 and TRBJ2-7, is as follows: DGGITQSPKYLFRKEGQNVTLSCEQNLNHDAMYWYRQDPGQGLRLIYYSQIVNDFQKGDIAEGYSVSREKKESFPLTVTSAQKNPTAFYLCASSYGGVAEQYFGPGTRLTVT.

Only one count was recorded for this clone. The chain joins TRBV15 to TRBJ2-3, with D tentatively TRBD2 (6 bases). In germline, CDR1 is LNHNV, CDR2 YYDKDF (reference sequence). There are 15 residues in the CDR3. The V gene lost 0 bases and the J gene lost 4 bases, with 11 bases spanning the gap. As DNA, the CDR3 is TGTGCCACCAGCAGAGATAGGGCTAGCGCAGATACGCAGTATTTT. Translation gives CATSRDRASADTQYF.

This chain joins TRBV28 and TRBJ2-3, with D possibly matching TRBD2 (6 bases). This CDR3 region has 14 residues. Trimming cost V 3 bases and J 6 bases, with 13 bases left between them. CDR1 and CDR2 from the germline V gene are MDHEN and SYDVKM. The CDR3 protein is CASSFGGATDTQYF. CDR3 coding DNA: TGTGCCAGCAGTTTCGGGGGAGCTACGGATACGCAGTATTTT.

This clone was seen just once. V is TRBV7-7 and J is TRBJ1-1, with 8 bases fitting TRBD1. Per germline, CDR1 SSHAT and CDR2 FNYEAQ (reference sequence). With V trimmed by 2 bases and J by 1 base, 9 bases remained unmatched. The CDR3 length is 17 residues. CDR3 in amino acids: CASSLMPPGTGNTEAFF. The CDR3 bases are TGTGCCAGCAGCTTAATGCCCCCGGGGACAGGGAACACTGAAGCTTTCTTT. The full variable domain, completed using reference TRBV7-7 and TRBJ1-1, is GAGVSQSPRYKVTKRGQDVTLRCDPISSHATLYWYQQALGQGPEFLTYFNYEAQPDKSGLPSDRFSAERPEGSISTLTIQRTEQRDSAMYRCASSLMPPGTGNTEAFFGQGTRLTVV.

This chain joins TRBV6-1 and TRBJ2-4, with D tentatively TRBD1 (6 bases). Germline lookup yields CDR1 MNHNS and CDR2 SASEGT. This CDR3 region has 15 residues. Trimming took 1 base from V and 7 from J, leaving 14 bases between them. The CDR3 loop reads CASSEGHRALNIQYF. As DNA, the CDR3 is TGTGCCAGCAGTGAAGGCCACAGGGCTCTTAACATTCAGTACTTC.

The chain combines TRBV11-2 with TRBJ2-1; TRBD2 is a possible D gene (6 bases). The V end lost 1 base, the J end lost 5 bases, and 12 bases lay between the germline ends. From germline, CDR1 is SGHAT and CDR2 FQNNGV. This CDR3 region has 15 residues. The CDR3 loop reads CASSLGGGVNNEQFF. The CDR3 DNA follows: TGTGCCAGCAGCTTAGGGGGAGGAGTTAACAATGAGCAGTTCTTC.

The V gene is TRBV18, the J gene TRBJ1-2, with D possibly TRBD1 on 5 matching bases. V was pared by 3 bases and J by 2 bases, with 10 bases between. Per the germline V gene, CDR1 is KGHSH and CDR2 is LQKENI. The CDR3 is 14 amino acids. CDR3 in amino acids: CASSPARENYGYTF. In DNA, the CDR3 is TGTGCCAGCTCACCTGCCAGGGAGAACTATGGCTACACCTTC.

The CDR3 DNA follows: TGTGCCAGCACCCCGGGGCGGGTCGAGCAGTACTTC. It is translated as CASTPGRVEQYF. The chain recombines TRBV6-6 with TRBJ2-7; either TRBD1 or TRBD2 may fit D (5 bases each). The ends were cut back, 7 bases at V and 6 bases at J, with 13 bases in the middle. This CDR3 is 12 amino acids long. CDR1 and CDR2 (germline): MNHNY, SVGAGI (reference sequence).

This chain uses TRBV5-4 with TRBJ1-4; TRBD1 might be the D (5 bases). The V end lost 6 bases, the J end lost 7 bases, and 19 bases lay between the germline ends. The CDR3 runs 15 residues. Germline V CDR1 and CDR2: SGHNT, YYREEE (reference sequence). The CDR3 bases are TGTGCCAGCAATACCGGGCCGGGACGTAGTGAAAAACTGTTTTTT. As protein: CASNTGPGRSEKLFF.

The chain employs TRBV25-1 and TRBJ2-3; D gene ambiguous. The length of the CDR3 is 13 residues. In germline, CDR1 is MGHDK, CDR2 SYGVNS. Trimming stripped 4 bases from V and 0 bases from J, with 5 bases between. CDR3 sequence: CASSGYSTDTQYF. The CDR3, as DNA: TGTGCCAGCAGTGGCTATAGCACAGATACGCAGTATTTT.

DNA for the CDR3: TGTGCCTCCGGAGGGGCCAGCTCCTACAATGAGCAGTTCTTC. This encodes CASGGASSYNEQFF. V and J are TRBV7-2 and TRBJ2-1; tentatively, D is TRBD2 (6 bases). The germline V gene encodes CDR1 SGHTA and CDR2 FQGNSA. Trimming took 11 bases from V and 0 from J, leaving 14 bases between them. There are 14 residues in the CDR3.

This chain links TRBV28 with TRBJ1-5; unclear D gene. V gave up 2 bases and J gave up 7 bases, with 12 bases separating them. Germline lookup yields CDR1 MDHEN and CDR2 SYDVKM. This CDR3 is 14 amino acids long. The CDR3 region has the DNA TGTGCCAGCAGTTTACCTACAAATACCCAGCCCCAGCATTTT. This encodes CASSLPTNTQPQHF.

The genes are TRBV7-2 and TRBJ2-2; 8 bases align to TRBD2. The V segment lost 2 bases and the J segment 4 bases; nucleotides outside the gene matches: 6. From germline, CDR1 is SGHTA and CDR2 FQGNSA. CDR3 length equals 16 residues. The CDR3 loop is CASSLFGTSTTGELFF. The CDR3 bases are TGTGCCAGCAGCTTATTTGGGACTAGTACCACCGGGGAGCTGTTTTTT.

This clone has more than one count but fewer than ten. This CDR3 reads CASSPTGGSNQPQHF. The CDR3 bases are TGTGCCAGCAGCCCGACAGGGGGCTCAAATCAGCCCCAGCATTTT. The rearrangement links TRBV7-9 to TRBJ1-5, with TRBD1 matching over 10 bases. The CDR3 spans 15 residues. V lost 5 bases to trimming and J lost 4 bases; unmatched junction nucleotides: 5. Germline CDR1 SEHNR, CDR2 FQNEAQ (reference sequence).

J is TRBJ1-5 and V is TRBV30, with no clear D. V was shortened by 2 bases and J by 8 bases, with 19 bases between the two germline ends. CDR3 size: 15 residues. Germline CDR1 reads GTSNPN; CDR2 reads SVGIG (reference sequence). Here the CDR3 DNA reads TGTGCCTGGAGTATATTTGGCGGGCTTCGTGAGCCCCAGCATTTT. Amino acid sequence: CAWSIFGGLREPQHF. Supplemented by reference TRBV30 and TRBJ1-5, the full variable domain reads SQTIHQWPATLVQPVGSPLSLECTVEGTSNPNLYWYRQAAGRGLQLLFYSVGIGQISSEVPQNLSASRPQDRQFILSSKKLLLSDSGFYLCAWSIFGGLREPQHFGDGTRLSIL.

This clone was found a few times. The genes are TRBV5-1 and TRBJ1-2; D unclear. The CDR3 covers 14 residues. Trimming stripped 3 bases from V and 4 bases from J, with 13 bases between. Germline V gene lookup returns CDR1 SGHRS and CDR2 YFSETQ. CDR3 sequence reads: CASSSSGLSYGYTF. As DNA, the CDR3 is TGCGCCAGCAGCTCCTCAGGACTCTCCTATGGCTACACCTTC.

V is TRBV27 and J is TRBJ2-1; D call uncertain. V lost 6 bases and J lost 11, with 14 bases in between. The CDR3 is made up of 12 amino acids. CDR1 is MNHEY and CDR2 is SMNVEV in the germline V gene (reference sequence). The CDR3: CASSLDHNQQFF. The CDR3 DNA follows: TGTGCCAGCAGCCTTGACCACAACCAGCAGTTCTTC.